The next 18 T cell receptor beta chains were all read from a single sample in a study of blood T cell repertoires in COVID-19. The table came from immunoSEQ multiplex PCR; TCRdb's copy has only in-frame clones and leaves some out. The sample consists of about 440,000 clones, 90% of them appearing once. Sequenced input: PBMCs or T cells enriched from blood (not recorded which). These receptor sequences come from a man aged 18 to 29 who had recovered from COVID-19.

The chain uses TRBV6-5 and TRBJ2-7; maybe TRBD1 (6 bases). CDR1 and CDR2 from the germline V gene are MNHEY and SVGAGI. This CDR3 is 15 amino acids long. The V gene lost 5 bases and the J gene lost 3 bases, with 17 bases spanning the gap. CDR3 amino acids: CASSNIQGFSYEQYF. DNA of the CDR3: TGTGCCAGCAGTAATATACAGGGATTTAGCTACGAGCAGTACTTC.

This clone was detected once. The chain couples TRBV5-4 to TRBJ1-4; 10 bases are shared with TRBD1. Germline V gives CDR1 SGHNT, CDR2 YYREEE (reference sequence). V lost 0 bases to trimming and J lost 8 bases; unmatched junction nucleotides: 4. CDR3 length: 15 residues. The CDR3 DNA follows: TGTGCCAGCAGCTTGGGTGGGACAGGGGACGAAAAACTGTTTTTT. Amino acid sequence: CASSLGGTGDEKLFF.

This sequence joins TRBV2 and TRBJ2-1; TRBD1 matches 8 bases. Germline CDR1 is SNHLY and CDR2 is FYNNEI. The CDR3 has 15 amino acids. V dropped 7 bases and J dropped 7; count of bases not matched to a gene: 12. The CDR3 loop reads CASNVRQGAFNEQFF. CDR3 DNA: TGTGCCAGCAACGTTAGGCAGGGGGCTTTTAATGAGCAGTTCTTC.

The chain employs TRBV9 and TRBJ2-2; D is perhaps TRBD2 (5 bases). Germline CDR1 is SGDLS and CDR2 is YYNGEE. V shed 2 bases and J shed 5 bases, with 13 bases lying between them. The CDR3 contains 15 residues. The CDR3 sequence: CASSVLTGITGELFF. DNA for the CDR3: TGTGCCAGCAGCGTTCTAACCGGGATTACCGGGGAGCTGTTTTTT.

The rearrangement links TRBV27 to TRBJ2-7, with D unclear. The V gene lost 3 bases and the J gene lost 4 bases, with 13 bases spanning the gap. The germline V gene encodes CDR1 MNHEY and CDR2 SMNVEV (reference sequence). This CDR3 is 14 amino acids long. CDR3 DNA sequence: TGTGCCAGCAGTTTCTTGGAGACTCAGTACGAGCAGTACTTC. Translation: CASSFLETQYEQYF.

The chain joins TRBV27 to TRBJ1-1; the match to TRBD1 covers 7 bases. Germline V gene lookup returns CDR1 MNHEY and CDR2 SMNVEV (reference sequence). This CDR3 is 13 amino acids long. Trimming removed 5 bases from V and 11 bases from J; junction bases left unmatched: 11. CDR3 region: CASSPDRSILAFF. The CDR3 coding sequence is TGTGCCAGCAGTCCGGACAGGTCAATCCTGGCTTTCTTT.

The genes are TRBV30 and TRBJ1-3; 8 bases align to TRBD1. Germline CDR1 reads GTSNPN; CDR2 reads SVGIG (reference sequence). The CDR3 is made up of 15 amino acids. With 3 bases clipped from V and 2 bases from J, the junction kept 6 bases outside the gene matches. CDR3 residues: CAWRFRGHPGNTIYF. CDR3 nucleotides: TGTGCCTGGAGATTCAGGGGGCACCCTGGAAACACCATATATTTT.

The chain is built from TRBV6-1 and TRBJ1-2; the match to TRBD1 covers 9 bases. Trimming at V came to 2 bases and at J to 2 bases, leaving 9 bases not matched to a gene. The CDR3 has 17 amino acids. Looked up from germline, CDR1 is MNHNS and CDR2 is SASEGT. CDR3 bases: TGTGCCAGCAGTGAATTTGTCTGGGACAGGGCGAACTATGGCTACACCTTC. Amino acids: CASSEFVWDRANYGYTF.

This clone showed up just once. The rearrangement joins TRBV5-1 to TRBJ1-1; D is undetermined. CDR1 is SGHRS and CDR2 is YFSETQ in the germline V gene. The CDR3 covers 15 residues. The V end was cut by 0 bases, the J end by 5 bases, with 14 bases between. CDR3 nucleotide sequence: TGCGCCAGCAGCTTGGGCGGGTGGAGTGGGACTGAAGCTTTCTTT. The encoded protein is CASSLGGWSGTEAFF.

This clone was seen only a few times. The DNA of the CDR3 is TGTGCCAGCAGTTTCAGGGTCATGAACACTGAAGCTTTCTTT. This sequence encodes CASSFRVMNTEAFF. The rearrangement links TRBV28 to TRBJ1-1, with a possible D match to TRBD1 (5 bases). V lost 3 bases and J 0 bases, leaving 8 bases between the germline ends. The CDR3 has 14 amino acids. The V gene's germline CDR1 is MDHEN and CDR2 SYDVKM.

This clone was observed once. The chain employs TRBV5-1 and TRBJ2-6; weak D call: TRBD1 (6 bases). Germline CDR1 SGHRS, CDR2 YFSETQ. Trimming cost V 4 bases and J 0 bases, with 14 bases left between them. The length of the CDR3 is 17 residues. CDR3 coding DNA: TGCGCCAGCAGCGTGACAGGCCCGAGCTCTGGGGCCAACGTCCTGACTTTC. It codes for CASSVTGPSSGANVLTF.

The V gene is TRBV10-3, the J gene TRBJ1-4, with D possibly TRBD1 on 6 matching bases. The V and J ends lost 6 bases and 3 bases respectively, with 8 bases between them. Germline lookup yields CDR1 ENHRY and CDR2 SYGVKD. This CDR3 is built from 13 residues. The CDR3 sequence is CAISDRPNEKLFF. The CDR3 DNA sequence: TGTGCCATCAGCGACAGGCCTAATGAAAAACTGTTTTTT.

The chain couples TRBV19 to TRBJ2-7; 11 bases are a match to TRBD2. The CDR3 covers 15 residues. Germline V gene sequence: CDR1 LNHDA, CDR2 SQIVND (reference sequence). The V segment lost 6 bases and the J segment 4 bases; nucleotides outside the gene matches: 8. As DNA, the CDR3 is TGTGCCAGTAGCCTAAAGGGACTAGCGGTATACGAGCAGTACTTC. This translates into CASSLKGLAVYEQYF. Using reference TRBV19 and TRBJ2-7 for the parts outside the CDR3, the full variable domain is DGGITQSPKYLFRKEGQNVTLSCEQNLNHDAMYWYRQDPGQGLRLIYYSQIVNDFQKGDIAEGYSVSREKKESFPLTVTSAQKNPTAFYLCASSLKGLAVYEQYFGPGTRLTVT.

This clone was detected only a few times. This chain connects TRBV5-4 to TRBJ1-3; D gene uncertain. CDR3 length equals 15 residues. CDR1 SGHNT and CDR2 YYREEE come from the germline V gene (reference sequence). The V end lost 4 bases, the J end lost 4 bases, and 15 bases lay between the germline ends. The CDR3 region has the DNA TGTGCCAGCAGCACCCGCCGGGGATCGGGAAACACCATATATTTT. Protein product: CASSTRRGSGNTIYF.

V and J are TRBV5-1 and TRBJ1-5, with no clear D. This CDR3 contains 16 residues. V lost 4 bases and J 4 bases, leaving 18 bases between the germline ends. Looked up from germline, CDR1 is SGHRS and CDR2 is YFSETQ. CDR3 nucleotide sequence: TGCGCCAGCAGCCGGGAGCCGCCCAGTTCTAATCAGCCCCAGCATTTT. Amino acids: CASSREPPSSNQPQHF.

The chain links TRBV2 to TRBJ2-5; a possible D gene is TRBD1 (5 bases). CDR1 and CDR2 from the germline V gene are SNHLY and FYNNEI. The V gene lost 6 bases and the J gene lost 3 bases, with 11 bases spanning the gap. This CDR3 has 13 amino acids. The CDR3 loop reads CASSTREKETQYF. In DNA, the CDR3 is TGTGCCAGCAGCACCAGGGAAAAAGAGACCCAGTACTTC.

The chain joins TRBV2 to TRBJ1-6; unclear D gene. V lost 7 bases to trimming and J lost 8 bases, with 6 bases between them. The CDR3 has 11 amino acids. Germline CDR1 is SNHLY and CDR2 is FYNNEI. Here the CDR3 DNA reads TGTGCCAGCAAAGCTGATTCACCCCTCCACTTT. Protein sequence: CASKADSPLHF.

V gene TRBV5-5 combines with J gene TRBJ1-5, with 10 bases aligning to TRBD1. Germline V lookup: CDR1 SGHKS, CDR2 YYEKEE (reference sequence). The J segment lost 6 bases and the V segment lost 4 bases, leaving 7 bases of the junction unmatched. This CDR3 has 15 residues. DNA of the CDR3: TGTGCCAGCAGCATCCGGGACAGGGGTGCTCAGCCCCAGCATTTT. It is translated as CASSIRDRGAQPQHF.